This TCR beta chain derives from a study of T cells in Graves' hyperthyroidism and ophthalmopathy. This clonotype was observed a few times. Amplified TCR beta CDR3 regions came from RNA transcripts. HTBI primers drove first-round RT-PCR of the TCR CDR3. TCRdb re-derived calls from the multiplex PCR reads in MiXCR, one entry per CDR3 protein. The sample contains 490,000 or so distinct CDR3 sequences, about 20% of which appear only once. Ophthalmopathy patients showed a Clinical Activity Score of at least 3, NOSPECS grade of at least 4 and duration under 3 months. On the basis of clinical symptoms, serum thyroxine and TRAb, thyroid ultrasound and orbital computed tomography, diagnoses were made. The sequenced sample consisted of blood. This TCR was sampled from a man aged 40-55 years with Graves' ophthalmopathy.

CDR3 amino acids: CASSLARILDTQYF. CDR3 nucleotides: TGCGCCAGCAGCTTGGCCAGGATTTTAGATACGCAGTATTTT. The chain is built from TRBV5-1 and TRBJ2-3; D is uncertain. The germline CDR1 and CDR2 sequences are SGHRS and YFSETQ. V was clipped by 0 bases and J by 5 bases, with 10 bases between them. There are 14 residues in the CDR3.